Each of the 5 T cell receptor beta chains below was sequenced from the same sample in a study of blood T cells in healthy people across ages. Combining a sample-barcoded 5' primer with a J-beta primer mix, a second PCR ran for 7 to 11 cycles. Using its own MiXCR run on the 5' RACE reads, TCRdb lists one record per CDR3 protein. This table has more than 650,000 distinct CDR3 sequences, over 20% appearing once. The sample was blood. These receptor sequences come from a man between 65 and 85 years old in good health.

The V gene is TRBV7-3, the J gene TRBJ2-4; weak D call: TRBD2 (6 bases). The V gene lost 1 base and the J gene lost 9 bases, with 13 bases spanning the gap. The CDR3 is 14 amino acids. Germline V gene data show CDR1 as SGHTA and CDR2 as FQGTGA. This CDR3 reads CASSLNGGNGIQYF. CDR3 in DNA: TGTGCCAGCAGCTTAAATGGGGGGAATGGCATTCAGTACTTC.

The table lists this clonotype with a few counts. This CDR3 is CASSSDRGSKIYGYTF. The CDR3 DNA follows: TGTGCCAGCAGCTCCGACAGGGGGTCAAAAATCTATGGCTACACCTTC. The chain couples TRBV6-5 to TRBJ1-2, with 9 bases fitting TRBD1. Trimming removed 6 bases from V and 4 bases from J; junction bases left unmatched: 12. The germline V gene has CDR1 MNHEY and CDR2 SVGAGI. This CDR3 region has 16 residues.

A few counts support this clonotype. The rearrangement joins TRBV6-2 or TRBV6-3 to TRBJ1-2, with unresolved D. The CDR3 spans 12 residues. Trimming pared 6 bases from V and 7 bases from J, leaving 12 bases between. The V gene's germline CDR1 is MNHEY and CDR2 SVGEGT. This chain's CDR3 is CASSRGSGGYTF. CDR3 bases: TGTGCCAGCAGCCGAGGTTCGGGTGGCTACACCTTC.

Points on this clonotype: Possible read error: a much larger clone is one base away. The rearrangement links TRBV6-5 to TRBJ2-3; weak D call: TRBD2 (6 bases). The CDR3 sequence is 14 residues long. The germline gives CDR1 MNHEY, CDR2 SVGAGI. CDR3 DNA: TGTGCCGGCAGCTACCCCGGGGGATCAGATACGCAGTATTTT. Translated, it gives CAGSYPGGSDTQYF.

This sequence joins TRBV6-1 and TRBJ2-1; TRBD1 matches 8 bases. The DNA end is a closer match to TRBJ2-7, so the J assignment may be wrong. The CDR3 runs to 14 residues. Germline CDR1 reads MNHNS; CDR2 reads SASEGT. The CDR3 DNA sequence: TGTGCCAGCTCCCCCTGGACAGGGAGAGACGAGCAGTACTTC. This translates into CASSPWTGRDEQYF.